The rows below give T cell receptor beta chains drawn from one sample of a study of response to subunit inactivated influenza vaccine. TCRdb redid the calling of the RT-PCR reads with MiXCR, one entry per CDR3 protein. The table shows more than 700,000 distinct CDR3 sequences, with about 20% occurring only once. Material: PBMCs from blood, obtained roughly 5 days after vaccination. The receptors shown here come from a man over 45 who received an inactivated influenza vaccine. Both conserved end residues are part of each CDR3. Fields, in order: J gene, clone size, D gene, V gene, CDR3 DNA, CDR3 protein. The D gene is left open where the match is weak. Rows give clone size only sometimes, using once, few, many, or a class for an expanded clone.

j_call: TRBJ2-1
clone_size: -
d_call: TRBD2
v_call: TRBV7-2
cdr3_nt: TGTGCCAGCAGAAGTAGCGGGGCTTACAATGAGCAGTTCTTC
cdr3_aa: CASRSSGAYNEQFF

j_call: TRBJ2-3
clone_size: -
d_call: -
v_call: TRBV20-1
cdr3_nt: TGCAGTGCTAGCAGGGTTTCAGATACGCAGTATTTT
cdr3_aa: CSASRVSDTQYF

j_call: TRBJ2-4
clone_size: -
d_call: -
v_call: TRBV24-1
cdr3_nt: TGTGCCACCAGTGATTCAGGCAATGACATTCAGTACTTC
cdr3_aa: CATSDSGNDIQYF

j_call: TRBJ1-5
clone_size: -
d_call: TRBD1
v_call: TRBV20-1
cdr3_nt: TGCAGTGCTCCCGGGACAGGGAGCAGCAATCAGCCCCAGCATTTT
cdr3_aa: CSAPGTGSSNQPQHF

j_call: TRBJ1-6
clone_size: -
d_call: TRBD1
v_call: TRBV12-3/TRBV12-4
cdr3_nt: TGTGCCAGCACCCAGGACAGGGTTAATTCACCCCTCCACTTT
cdr3_aa: CASTQDRVNSPLHF

j_call: TRBJ2-4
clone_size: -
d_call: -
v_call: TRBV7-9
cdr3_nt: TGTGCCAGCAGGTCAGCCACAGTGGACATTCAGTACTTC
cdr3_aa: CASRSATVDIQYF

j_call: TRBJ1-2
clone_size: -
d_call: -
v_call: TRBV20-1
cdr3_nt: TGCAGTGCTAGAGAAAGGGGGAACAGGTCTGGCTACACCTTC
cdr3_aa: CSARERGNRSGYTF

j_call: TRBJ2-1
clone_size: -
d_call: -
v_call: TRBV6-5
cdr3_nt: TGTGCCAGCAGTTCGGACACTAACAATGAGCAGTTCTTC
cdr3_aa: CASSSDTNNEQFF

j_call: TRBJ2-2
clone_size: few
d_call: -
v_call: TRBV12-3/TRBV12-4
cdr3_nt: TGTGCCAGCAGTTTAGGTTCAGTCCGGTCCGGGGAGCTGTTTTTT
cdr3_aa: CASSLGSVRSGELFF

j_call: TRBJ2-3
clone_size: few
d_call: -
v_call: TRBV19
cdr3_nt: TGTGCCAGTACGGCCAGCAGCATGCATACGCAGTATTTT
cdr3_aa: CASTASSMHTQYF

j_call: TRBJ1-5
clone_size: many
d_call: -
v_call: TRBV20-1
cdr3_nt: TGCAGTGCTAGGGGGGGTTTGGATCAGCCCCAGCATTTT
cdr3_aa: CSARGGLDQPQHF

j_call: TRBJ2-1
clone_size: -
d_call: -
v_call: TRBV24-1
cdr3_nt: TGTGCCACCAGTGCCCTAGACCGGACTTCCTACAATGAGCAGTTCTTC
cdr3_aa: CATSALDRTSYNEQFF

j_call: TRBJ1-2
clone_size: -
d_call: -
v_call: TRBV12-3/TRBV12-4
cdr3_nt: TGTGCCAGCAGTGACACGGGACGGGGAGTCTATGGCTACACCTTC
cdr3_aa: CASSDTGRGVYGYTF

j_call: TRBJ2-5
clone_size: few
d_call: -
v_call: TRBV10-3
cdr3_nt: TGTGCCATCAGTGTCGGCAGGGAGAGGGAGACCCAGTACTTC
cdr3_aa: CAISVGRERETQYF

j_call: TRBJ1-1
clone_size: -
d_call: -
v_call: TRBV28
cdr3_nt: TGTGCCAGTAGAACACAGAGCATGAACACTGAAGCTTTCTTT
cdr3_aa: CASRTQSMNTEAFF

j_call: TRBJ2-5
clone_size: few
d_call: TRBD1
v_call: TRBV20-1
cdr3_nt: TGCAGTGCGTCGGGACAGCTCCAAGAGACCCAGTACTTC
cdr3_aa: CSASGQLQETQYF

j_call: TRBJ2-5
clone_size: -
d_call: -
v_call: TRBV10-3
cdr3_nt: TGTGCCATCAGTGAGTCGTCGGTTGTGAGGACCCAGTACTTC
cdr3_aa: CAISESSVVRTQYF

j_call: TRBJ2-1
clone_size: few
d_call: -
v_call: TRBV20-1
cdr3_nt: TGCAGTGCTAGAGAGAGGAGCAATGAGCAGTTCTTC
cdr3_aa: CSARERSNEQFF

j_call: TRBJ2-1
clone_size: -
d_call: TRBD2
v_call: TRBV10-3
cdr3_nt: TGTGCCATCAGTGATCGACTAGCGGCGAATTACAATGAGCAGTTCTTC
cdr3_aa: CAISDRLAANYNEQFF

j_call: TRBJ2-5
clone_size: -
d_call: -
v_call: TRBV7-8
cdr3_nt: TGTGCCAGCAGCTTAGCCCCGCGTGGGGGGGAGACCCAGTACTTC
cdr3_aa: CASSLAPRGGETQYF

j_call: TRBJ2-1
clone_size: few
d_call: -
v_call: TRBV29-1
cdr3_nt: TGCAGGCACGGGGGACGCCTGAATGAGCAGTTCTTC
cdr3_aa: CRHGGRLNEQFF

j_call: TRBJ2-3
clone_size: many
d_call: TRBD1
v_call: TRBV18
cdr3_nt: TGTGCCAGCTCACCACCCCGGACAGGGCAGGGCACAGATACGCAGTATTTT
cdr3_aa: CASSPPRTGQGTDTQYF

j_call: TRBJ2-5
clone_size: few
d_call: TRBD2
v_call: TRBV7-2
cdr3_nt: TGTGCCAGCAGCTTAGCGCTCCGACTAGCGCCCCAAGAGACCCAGTACTTC
cdr3_aa: CASSLALRLAPQETQYF

j_call: TRBJ2-2
clone_size: -
d_call: -
v_call: TRBV27
cdr3_nt: TGTGCCAGCAGTACCCAAGACACCGGGGAGCTGTTTTTT
cdr3_aa: CASSTQDTGELFF

j_call: TRBJ2-5
clone_size: -
d_call: TRBD1
v_call: TRBV12-3/TRBV12-4
cdr3_nt: TGTGCCAGAAGACAGGGGGCTACGCTAGAGACCCAGTACTTC
cdr3_aa: CARRQGATLETQYF

j_call: TRBJ2-1
clone_size: few
d_call: -
v_call: TRBV12-3/TRBV12-4
cdr3_nt: TGTGCCAGCAGTGGGTCGGGCTCCTACAATGAGCAGTTCTTC
cdr3_aa: CASSGSGSYNEQFF

j_call: TRBJ2-1
clone_size: -
d_call: TRBD1
v_call: TRBV11-2
cdr3_nt: TGTGCCAGCAGCGACGACAGGGCCGGTGAGCAGTTCTTC
cdr3_aa: CASSDDRAGEQFF

j_call: TRBJ2-7
clone_size: -
d_call: TRBD2
v_call: TRBV20-1
cdr3_nt: TGCAGTGTGAGACAACTAGCGGGGTCCTACGAGCAGTACTTC
cdr3_aa: CSVRQLAGSYEQYF

j_call: TRBJ2-3
clone_size: -
d_call: TRBD2
v_call: TRBV24-1
cdr3_nt: TGTGCCACCGGGGGGGGAGGACCCACAGATACGCAGTATTTT
cdr3_aa: CATGGGGPTDTQYF

j_call: TRBJ2-1
clone_size: -
d_call: -
v_call: TRBV2
cdr3_nt: TGTGCCAGCAAAAAATGGACGGGGAGCTCCTACAATGAGCAGTTCTTC
cdr3_aa: CASKKWTGSSYNEQFF

j_call: TRBJ1-6
clone_size: -
d_call: TRBD1
v_call: TRBV11-1
cdr3_nt: TGTGCCAGCAGCTTAGGTCGGGACAGTCAGAGCTCCTATAATTCACCCCTCCACTTT
cdr3_aa: CASSLGRDSQSSYNSPLHF

j_call: TRBJ2-1
clone_size: few
d_call: TRBD2
v_call: TRBV28
cdr3_nt: TGTGCCAGCGCCACGGGGGGGCGCGTCTACAATGAGCAGTTCTTC
cdr3_aa: CASATGGRVYNEQFF

j_call: TRBJ2-1
clone_size: once
d_call: TRBD1
v_call: TRBV20-1
cdr3_nt: TGCAGTGCTAGAGACTACAGGGGGAGTTCGCACAATGAGCAGTTCTTC
cdr3_aa: CSARDYRGSSHNEQFF

j_call: TRBJ2-7
clone_size: -
d_call: -
v_call: TRBV2
cdr3_nt: TGTGCCAGCACCCGGACAGAGAGCTCCTACGAGCAGTACTTC
cdr3_aa: CASTRTESSYEQYF

j_call: TRBJ1-2
clone_size: -
d_call: -
v_call: TRBV11-1
cdr3_nt: TGTGCCAGCAGCCCGACAGTCTCGGGAGGCTACACCTTC
cdr3_aa: CASSPTVSGGYTF

j_call: TRBJ2-1
clone_size: few
d_call: -
v_call: TRBV20-1
cdr3_nt: TGCAGTGCTAGTCCCAACAATGAGCAGTTCTTC
cdr3_aa: CSASPNNEQFF

j_call: TRBJ2-7
clone_size: -
d_call: TRBD1
v_call: TRBV3-1
cdr3_nt: TGTGCCAGCAGCAATCCCGGGACAGCTAGCTCCTACGAGCAGTACTTC
cdr3_aa: CASSNPGTASSYEQYF

j_call: TRBJ2-5
clone_size: -
d_call: -
v_call: TRBV20-1
cdr3_nt: TGCAGTGCTAGATTGGACCCGCCTGAGACCCAGTACTTC
cdr3_aa: CSARLDPPETQYF

j_call: TRBJ2-2
clone_size: -
d_call: -
v_call: TRBV5-4
cdr3_nt: TGTGCCAGCGGCCCCGGGCCAAACACCGGGGAGCTGTTTTTT
cdr3_aa: CASGPGPNTGELFF

j_call: TRBJ2-3
clone_size: -
d_call: -
v_call: TRBV7-2
cdr3_nt: TGTGCCAGCAGCGTATATGGAGGAGATACGCAGTATTTT
cdr3_aa: CASSVYGGDTQYF

j_call: TRBJ2-6
clone_size: -
d_call: -
v_call: TRBV18
cdr3_nt: TGTGCCAGCTCACCACCGTCAGGGGCCTACTCTGGGGCCAACGTCCTGACTTTC
cdr3_aa: CASSPPSGAYSGANVLTF

j_call: TRBJ1-4
clone_size: -
d_call: -
v_call: TRBV15
cdr3_nt: TGTGCCACCAGCAGAGTGTACAGTCGGAATGAAAAACTGTTTTTT
cdr3_aa: CATSRVYSRNEKLFF

j_call: TRBJ2-5
clone_size: -
d_call: -
v_call: TRBV20-1
cdr3_nt: TGCAGTGCGGGGGTGGGCAGGGGCATGGAGACCCAGTACTTC
cdr3_aa: CSAGVGRGMETQYF

j_call: TRBJ2-1
clone_size: few
d_call: -
v_call: TRBV20-1
cdr3_nt: TGCAGTGCTACCCTCCTCGGACAGAATAACTACAATGAGCAGTTCTTC
cdr3_aa: CSATLLGQNNYNEQFF

j_call: TRBJ2-1
clone_size: -
d_call: -
v_call: TRBV20-1
cdr3_nt: TGCTCCCCAGCCCCCCCCGGGACTGAGCAGTTCTTC
cdr3_aa: CSPAPPGTEQFF

j_call: TRBJ2-7
clone_size: -
d_call: -
v_call: TRBV28
cdr3_nt: TGTGCCAGCAGTTCCCTACGTGGGGGTCTCTACGAGCAGTACTTC
cdr3_aa: CASSSLRGGLYEQYF

j_call: TRBJ2-7
clone_size: few
d_call: -
v_call: TRBV7-8
cdr3_nt: TGTGCCAGCAGCTACACACGAGAGCTCGAGCAGTACTTC
cdr3_aa: CASSYTRELEQYF

j_call: TRBJ2-1
clone_size: few
d_call: -
v_call: TRBV4-3
cdr3_nt: TGCGCCAGCAGCCAAGGTCCCCGGGGCCCAAGCTCCTACAATGAGCAGTTCTTC
cdr3_aa: CASSQGPRGPSSYNEQFF

j_call: TRBJ1-6
clone_size: few
d_call: TRBD1
v_call: TRBV10-3
cdr3_nt: TGTGCCATCAGTTACAGGGGACCCGAGTCACCCCTCCACTTT
cdr3_aa: CAISYRGPESPLHF

j_call: TRBJ2-1
clone_size: few
d_call: -
v_call: TRBV12-3/TRBV12-4
cdr3_nt: TGTGCCAGCAGACCCGACGGGTACAATGAGCAGTTCTTC
cdr3_aa: CASRPDGYNEQFF

j_call: TRBJ2-1
clone_size: few
d_call: TRBD2
v_call: TRBV6-2/TRBV6-3
cdr3_nt: TGTGCCAGCAGTTACGCGCTAGCGGGAGGAGGGCGGAATGAGCAGTTCTTC
cdr3_aa: CASSYALAGGGRNEQFF

j_call: TRBJ1-6
clone_size: few
d_call: -
v_call: TRBV5-1
cdr3_nt: TGCGCCAGCAGCGCGGCATACAGGACTAATTCACCCCTCCACTTT
cdr3_aa: CASSAAYRTNSPLHF

j_call: TRBJ1-1
clone_size: -
d_call: -
v_call: TRBV28
cdr3_nt: TGTGCCAGCAGTTCGTACAGGGATCAGAACACTGAAGCTTTCTTT
cdr3_aa: CASSSYRDQNTEAFF

j_call: TRBJ1-6
clone_size: few
d_call: -
v_call: TRBV6-5
cdr3_nt: TGTGCCAGCAGTTACGAGTACTCCTATAATTCACCCCTCCACTTT
cdr3_aa: CASSYEYSYNSPLHF